The 17 T cell receptor beta chains below all came from one sample that was sequenced in a study of T cell changes during pregnancy in multiple sclerosis. TCRdb's table, derived via immunoSEQ multiplex PCR, lists solely in-frame clones and lacks some. This sample has approximately 66,000 clones; roughly nine tenths occur once, and the top ten carry about 5.8%. The sample here was CD8+ T cells from peripheral blood mononuclear cells, taken before pregnancy. The source is a female donor with multiple sclerosis, enrolled in a pregnancy study.

The rearrangement uses TRBV4-1 and TRBJ2-5; 12 bases agree with TRBD2. Per germline, CDR1 MGHRA and CDR2 YSYEKL. Trimming removed 5 bases from V and 5 bases from J; junction bases left unmatched: 6. The CDR3 has 15 residues. This chain's CDR3 is CASSSSGGAAETQYF. CDR3 bases: TGCGCCAGCAGCTCTAGCGGGGGGGCCGCCGAGACCCAGTACTTC.

The V and J genes are TRBV5-1 and TRBJ2-2, with 8 bases that match TRBD1. Germline lookup yields CDR1 SGHRS and CDR2 YFSETQ. The CDR3 loop spans 16 amino acids. The V gene end was trimmed by 0 bases and the J gene end by 2 bases; junction bases not matched to a gene: 3. The CDR3, as DNA: TGCGCCAGCAGCTTGGAAGGGACAGGTAACACCGGGGAGCTGTTTTTT. Translated: CASSLEGTGNTGELFF.

The chain carries TRBV7-9 and TRBJ1-1; 7 bases line up with TRBD1. From germline, CDR1 is SEHNR and CDR2 FQNEAQ (reference sequence). The CDR3 is 13 amino acids. Trimming cost V 7 bases and J 4 bases; bases outside gene matches: 6. CDR3 nucleotide sequence: TGTGCCAGCACCCAGGACAGGACCACTGAAGCTTTCTTT. Residues: CASTQDRTTEAFF.

In nucleotides, the CDR3 is TGTGCCAGCAGCTTAGGAGGGGGCGGAACTGAAGCTTTCTTT. Translated: CASSLGGGGTEAFF. V usage is TRBV7-3 and J usage is TRBJ1-1; 7 bases line up with TRBD1. Germline-derived CDR1 and CDR2 are SGHTA and FQGTGA. This CDR3 is 14 amino acids long. Losses at the gene ends were 2 bases for V and 5 bases for J; bases not matched to a gene: 5.

V usage is TRBV5-4 and J usage is TRBJ1-3, with D maybe TRBD1 (5 bases). V lost 0 bases, J lost 2 bases, and 6 bases lay in between. This CDR3 contains 14 residues. The germline CDR1 and CDR2 sequences are SGHNT and YYREEE (reference sequence). The CDR3 here is CASSLVGAGNTIYF. CDR3 DNA: TGTGCCAGCAGCTTGGTAGGGGCTGGAAACACCATATATTTT.

This rearrangement joins TRBV19 to TRBJ2-1, with TRBD2 matching over 8 bases. Germline V gene data show CDR1 as LNHDA and CDR2 as SQIVND (reference sequence). CDR3 length: 14 amino acids. The V and J ends lost 8 bases and 7 bases, in that order; junction bases with no gene match: 10. The chain's CDR3 is CASGLAGHLNEQFF. CDR3 bases: TGTGCCAGTGGATTAGCGGGGCACTTGAATGAGCAGTTCTTC.

This chain uses TRBV10-3 with TRBJ2-1; 16 bases line up with TRBD2. There are 13 residues in the CDR3. The V gene end was trimmed by 8 bases and the J gene end by 9 bases; junction bases not matched to a gene: 1. Germline V CDR1 and CDR2: ENHRY, SYGVKD. Here the CDR3 reads CAIGTSGGAEQFF. The CDR3 region has the DNA TGTGCCATCGGGACTAGCGGGGGGGCTGAGCAGTTCTTC.

This chain connects TRBV12-5 to TRBJ2-1; 11 bases fit TRBD2. This CDR3 has 18 residues. J was trimmed by 4 bases and V by 3 bases; bases with no gene match: 11. CDR1 is LGHNT and CDR2 is FRNRAP in the germline V gene. CDR3 amino acids: CASGFSPLTSGVYNEQFF. DNA for the CDR3: TGTGCTAGTGGTTTCTCCCCTCTGACTAGCGGGGTGTACAATGAGCAGTTCTTC.

V usage is TRBV19 and J usage is TRBJ2-1, with a tentative D call TRBD1 (5 bases). The germline V gene has CDR1 LNHDA and CDR2 SQIVND (reference sequence). Trimming pared 1 base from V and 15 bases from J, leaving 13 bases between. The CDR3 extends over 12 amino acids. In DNA form, the CDR3 reads TGTGCCAGTAGTATAGGGCCCAGGGTGGTGTTCTTC. Protein product: CASSIGPRVVFF.

This chain connects TRBV29-1 to TRBJ2-7; 7 bases are shared with TRBD1. Germline CDR1 is SQVTM and CDR2 is ANQGSEA. This CDR3 region has 13 residues. V was pared by 6 bases and J by 2 bases, with 7 bases of the junction left unmatched. The CDR3 spells CSVRGGPTYEQYF. The CDR3 DNA is TGCAGCGTGAGAGGGGGCCCCACCTACGAGCAGTACTTC.

The rearrangement uses TRBV9 and TRBJ2-5, with D unresolved. Trimming shortened V by 1 base and J by 2 bases, and 12 bases separated the two germline ends. This CDR3 has 15 residues. Germline V gives CDR1 SGDLS, CDR2 YYNGEE. The CDR3, as DNA: TGTGCCAGCAGCGTATTCCCGCAGGTGCAAGAGACCCAGTACTTC. It yields the protein CASSVFPQVQETQYF.

The chain uses TRBV5-1 and TRBJ1-1; TRBD1 aligns across 8 bases. Losses at the gene ends were 4 bases for V and 0 bases for J; bases not matched to a gene: 5. The CDR3 contains 15 residues. Germline V lookup: CDR1 SGHRS, CDR2 YFSETQ. The CDR3, as DNA: TGCGCCAGCAGCCCGGGACAGGCCATGAACACTGAAGCTTTCTTT. Translated: CASSPGQAMNTEAFF.

V is TRBV29-1 and J is TRBJ1-3; no reliable D call. The CDR3 covers 13 residues. The germline V and J ends were trimmed by 7 bases and 0 bases, with 10 bases remaining between them. Germline loops: CDR1 SQVTM, CDR2 ANQGSEA. The CDR3 region has the DNA TGCAGCGCCCTTCACTCCTCTGGAAACACCATATATTTT. Translation gives CSALHSSGNTIYF.

The chain uses TRBV27 and TRBJ1-2, with 8 positions matching TRBD1. CDR1 MNHEY and CDR2 SMNVEV come from the germline V gene (reference sequence). The CDR3 contains 17 residues. V lost 0 bases and J lost 3; bases outside the gene matches: 9. CDR3 bases: TGTGCCAGCAGTTTATCTTACACGGACAGGGAACACTATGGCTACACCTTC. Translation gives CASSLSYTDREHYGYTF.

In regard to this clone: One junction end does not reproduce the germline sequence, and a read error may be involved. The chain recombines TRBV7-7 with TRBJ2-7, with D perhaps matching TRBD2 (7 bases). CDR3 length: 15 residues. Germline lookup yields CDR1 SSHAT and CDR2 FNYEAQ (reference sequence). CDR3 region: CASSLGGGISYEQYF. CDR3 nucleotide sequence: TGTGCTAGCAGCTTAGGGGGAGGGATCTCCTACGAGCAGTACTTC.

The rearrangement joins TRBV5-1 to TRBJ2-7; weak D call: TRBD2 (5 bases). The CDR3 is 14 amino acids. V lost 3 bases and J lost 4, with 14 bases in between. Per the germline V gene, CDR1 is SGHRS and CDR2 is YFSETQ. Written as DNA, the CDR3 is TGCGCCAGCAGCTATTCCCGGGAAGAGTACGAGCAGTACTTC. It specifies CASSYSREEYEQYF. Full variable domain (remainder filled in from reference TRBV5-1 and TRBJ2-7): KAGVTQTPRYLIKTRGQQVTLSCSPISGHRSVSWYQQTPGQGLQFLFEYFSETQRNKGNFPGRFSGRQFSNSRSEMNVSTLELGDSALYLCASSYSREEYEQYFGPGTRLTVT.

J is TRBJ2-7 and V is TRBV13; 9 bases line up with TRBD1. Germline V gene sequence: CDR1 PRHDT, CDR2 FYEKMQ (reference sequence). The CDR3 consists of 12 residues. V was pared by 8 bases and J by 5 bases, with 4 bases of the junction left unmatched. CDR3 DNA: TGTGCCAGCGGCGGGACAGGGCACGAGCAGTACTTC. Translated, it gives CASGGTGHEQYF.